This T cell receptor (beta chain) is from a study of glioma-infiltrating T cells after dendritic cell vaccination. In its sample, this clone was seen a few times. Sample time point: after dendritic cell vaccination, including at tumor progression/relapse. None of the glioblastoma patients had an isocitrate dehydrogenase mutation. Profiled with immunoSEQ multiplex PCR; TCRdb holds only in-frame clones, not every one. The table records about 63,000 clones, about 84% of them present only once. V was shortened by 3 bases and J by 12 bases, with 19 bases between the two germline ends. Germline V lookup: CDR1 SGDLS, CDR2 YYNGEE. The CDR3 runs 14 residues.

Sequencing was performed on blood, taken after dendritic cell vaccination. The receptor was isolated from a human donor with glioblastoma. The genes are TRBV9 and TRBJ1-5, with D hard to call. The CDR3 reads CASSGADPRSVQHF. The CDR3, as DNA: TGTGCCAGCAGCGGGGCCGATCCACGGTCGGTCCAGCATTTT.